These 24 T cell receptor beta chains came from one sample sequenced in a study of blood T cell repertoires in COVID-19. Generated by immunoSEQ multiplex PCR, the TCRdb table keeps only in-frame clones and is missing some. Of about 500,000 clones in the sample, approximately 90% are singletons; the top ten hold roughly 0.72%. The source material was PBMCs or T cells enriched from blood (not recorded which). The origin of the receptors is a woman aged 18 to 35 who had recovered from COVID-19.

The chain links TRBV7-9 to TRBJ2-5, with D tentatively TRBD2 (6 bases). V was shortened by 3 bases and J by 3 bases, with 14 bases between the two germline ends. Germline loops: CDR1 SEHNR, CDR2 FQNEAQ (reference sequence). This CDR3 contains 15 residues. CDR3 nucleotides: TGTGCCAGCAGCTTTCCCTACGGAGGGGAAGAGACCCAGTACTTC. Translating it yields CASSFPYGGEETQYF.

The chain couples TRBV7-9 to TRBJ2-3; D not certain. The CDR3 is 17 amino acids. Germline CDR1 is SEHNR and CDR2 is FQNEAQ (reference sequence). The ends were cut back, 6 bases at V and 6 bases at J, with 25 bases in the middle. In DNA, the CDR3 is TGTGCCAGCAGTTCTAACCCCGCAGGCCAGGCACGCGATACGCAGTATTTT. Encoded protein: CASSSNPAGQARDTQYF.

This chain uses TRBV5-8 with TRBJ2-1; the D is unclear. This CDR3 spans 15 amino acids. Germline assignment: CDR1 SGHTS and CDR2 YDEGEE. V lost 2 bases and J lost 0, with 9 bases in between. The CDR3 loop is CASSLEITSYNEQFF. The DNA for the CDR3 is TGTGCCAGCAGCTTAGAGATAACCTCCTACAATGAGCAGTTCTTC.

The chain carries TRBV28 and TRBJ1-6, with D maybe TRBD1 (6 bases). This CDR3 comprises 14 residues. The V end lost 5 bases, the J end lost 10 bases, and 15 bases lay between the germline ends. The germline V gene has CDR1 MDHEN and CDR2 SYDVKM. The CDR3 sequence: CASSDDRPYSPLHF. The DNA of the CDR3 is TGTGCCAGCAGTGATGACAGGCCCTACTCACCCCTCCACTTT.

The rearrangement uses TRBV29-1 and TRBJ2-5; D gene unclear. Germline V gene sequence: CDR1 SQVTM, CDR2 ANQGSEA. V was pared by 5 bases and J by 2 bases, with 9 bases between. This CDR3 has 12 residues. CDR3 sequence: CSVSSGQETQYF. CDR3 DNA: TGCAGCGTTAGCTCAGGACAAGAGACCCAGTACTTC.

The chain employs TRBV19 and TRBJ1-2; perhaps TRBD1 as D (6 bases). The CDR3 spans 11 residues. Trimming stripped 6 bases from V and 8 bases from J, with 10 bases between. CDR1 is LNHDA, CDR2 SQIVND, per germline (reference sequence). DNA for the CDR3: TGTGCCAGTAGAAGGACAGACGGCTACACCTTC. Amino acids: CASRRTDGYTF.

The chain employs TRBV7-9 and TRBJ2-1, with D perhaps TRBD1 (5 bases). Per germline, CDR1 SEHNR and CDR2 FQNEAQ (reference sequence). V was cut by 4 bases and J by 2 bases, with 15 bases left in between. The CDR3 is 16 amino acids. This chain's CDR3 is CASSSLVPDTYNEQFF. The CDR3 DNA is TGTGCCAGCAGCTCCTTAGTCCCGGACACCTACAATGAGCAGTTCTTC.

V gene TRBV5-1 combines with J gene TRBJ1-1; 7 bases align to TRBD1. CDR1 SGHRS and CDR2 YFSETQ come from the germline V gene. The CDR3 length is 15 residues. The J segment lost 2 bases and the V segment lost 4 bases, leaving 8 bases of the junction unmatched. The CDR3 protein is CASSPGRDSNTEAFF. The CDR3 bases are TGCGCCAGCAGCCCGGGCCGGGACAGTAACACTGAAGCTTTCTTT.

In this sample, this clone turned up many times. The rearrangement joins TRBV19 to TRBJ2-2, with D perhaps matching TRBD1 (6 bases). Germline CDR1 and CDR2: LNHDA and SQIVND (reference sequence). This CDR3 contains 15 residues. V was pared by 6 bases and J by 3 bases, with 14 bases between. CDR3 bases: TGTGCCAGTAGCGGCAGGGGTTGGGACACCGGGGAGCTGTTTTTT. Translating it yields CASSGRGWDTGELFF. Full variable domain (remainder filled in from reference TRBV19 and TRBJ2-2): DGGITQSPKYLFRKEGQNVTLSCEQNLNHDAMYWYRQDPGQGLRLIYYSQIVNDFQKGDIAEGYSVSREKKESFPLTVTSAQKNPTAFYLCASSGRGWDTGELFFGEGSRLTVL.

The chain links TRBV11-2 to TRBJ2-3; D perhaps matches TRBD2 (5 bases). V was clipped by 5 bases and J by 2 bases, with 20 bases between them. CDR3 length: 17 amino acids. Germline V gene sequence: CDR1 SGHAT, CDR2 FQNNGV. The CDR3 sequence is CASSPGLRGRYTDTQYF. The CDR3 bases are TGTGCCAGCAGCCCAGGATTACGCGGGCGATACACAGATACGCAGTATTTT.

The V and J genes are TRBV27 and TRBJ2-2; 11 nucleotides match TRBD1. Germline trimming cut 5 bases from V and 8 bases from J; bases unmatched to any gene: 7. This CDR3 contains 15 residues. Germline values: CDR1 MNHEY, CDR2 SMNVEV (reference sequence). The CDR3 DNA reads TGTGCCAGCAGTCCCGGGACAGGGGGTACTGGGGAGCTGTTTTTT. Amino acid sequence: CASSPGTGGTGELFF.

The chain combines TRBV5-1 with TRBJ1-4; 8 nucleotides match TRBD1. V gave up 3 bases and J gave up 8 bases; unmatched junction bases: 9. Germline CDR1 and CDR2: SGHRS and YFSETQ. This CDR3 spans 15 amino acids. CDR3 nucleotide sequence: TGCGCCAGCAGCTCCTCAGGGGGCGGACGAGAAAAACTGTTTTTT. Protein product: CASSSSGGGREKLFF.

J is TRBJ2-7 and V is TRBV6-6; 8 nucleotides line up with TRBD2. CDR1 is MNHNY and CDR2 is SVGAGI in the germline V gene (reference sequence). The CDR3 consists of 13 residues. The V gene end was trimmed by 2 bases and the J gene end by 5 bases; junction bases not matched to a gene: 2. This CDR3 reads CASSYAAGDEQYF. As DNA, the CDR3 is TGTGCCAGCAGTTACGCAGCGGGGGACGAGCAGTACTTC.

This clone was seen a handful of times. At the DNA level, this CDR3 is encoded by other sequences in the same sample as well. J is TRBJ1-1 and V is TRBV11-3; 7 nucleotides agree with TRBD1. V lost 0 bases, J lost 1 base, and 2 bases stayed unmatched. The germline gives CDR1 SGHNT, CDR2 YENEEA. CDR3 length: 15 residues. The CDR3 reads CASSLDGTANTEAFF. The CDR3 DNA follows: TGTGCCAGCAGCTTAGATGGGACAGCGAACACTGAAGCTTTCTTT.

This chain links TRBV5-1 with TRBJ2-1; TRBD2 matches 15 bases. V was clipped by 5 bases and J by 9 bases; unmatched bases: 12. The CDR3 has 17 residues. The germline V gene has CDR1 SGHRS and CDR2 YFSETQ. The CDR3 DNA reads TGCGCCAGCAGTTGGACTAGCGGGGGGGCCGAGGGCACTGAGCAGTTCTTC. Protein sequence: CASSWTSGGAEGTEQFF. Combining the CDR3 with reference TRBV5-1 and TRBJ2-1 gives the whole variable domain KAGVTQTPRYLIKTRGQQVTLSCSPISGHRSVSWYQQTPGQGLQFLFEYFSETQRNKGNFPGRFSGRQFSNSRSEMNVSTLELGDSALYLCASSWTSGGAEGTEQFFGPGTRLTVL.

J is TRBJ1-1 and V is TRBV9; D gene unclear. There are 12 residues in the CDR3. Trimming took off 0 bases at V and 8 bases at J, with 8 bases between the two ends. Germline values: CDR1 SGDLS, CDR2 YYNGEE. CDR3 bases: TGTGCCAGCAGCGTAGAAGGCAGGGAAGCTTTCTTT. This translates into CASSVEGREAFF.

This clone appeared a few times. The chain joins TRBV4-1 to TRBJ1-6; 8 bases are a match to TRBD1. The germline gives CDR1 MGHRA, CDR2 YSYEKL. The CDR3 covers 17 residues. Trimming cost V 1 base and J 7 bases; bases outside gene matches: 9. The CDR3 DNA reads TGCGCCAGCAGCCAAGTTGGTAACAGGGGGAAGAATTCACCCCTCCACTTT. Amino acids: CASSQVGNRGKNSPLHF.

The rearrangement links TRBV7-9 to TRBJ1-6, with a tentative D call TRBD1 (5 bases). Germline CDR1 and CDR2: SEHNR and FQNEAQ (reference sequence). V lost 3 bases and J 10 bases, leaving 13 bases between the germline ends. The CDR3 consists of 14 residues. CDR3 sequence (DNA): TGTGCCAGCAGCTTGGGGGGAGTGGGCTCACCCCTCCACTTT. Protein: CASSLGGVGSPLHF.

The chain joins TRBV2 to TRBJ2-1; D call uncertain. The CDR3 spans 11 residues. Germline values: CDR1 SNHLY, CDR2 FYNNEI. V lost 4 bases and J 9 bases, leaving 7 bases between the germline ends. CDR3 amino acids: CASSARLEQFF. The CDR3 DNA reads as TGTGCCAGCAGTGCCCGACTTGAGCAGTTCTTC.

This chain links TRBV29-1 with TRBJ1-1, with D unresolved. The CDR3 totals 11 residues. V was clipped by 3 bases and J by 1 base, with 3 bases between them. Germline V gene lookup returns CDR1 SQVTM and CDR2 ANQGSEA. This CDR3 is CSVDQNTEAFF. The CDR3 nucleotides read TGCAGCGTTGACCAGAACACTGAAGCTTTCTTT.

CDR3 sequence (DNA): TGTGCCAGCAGTTACTCGGGAGGGGCGGCCAAAAACATTCAGTACTTC. Translating gives CASSYSGGAAKNIQYF. The chain combines TRBV6-5 with TRBJ2-4, with TRBD2 identical over 7 bases. The CDR3 has 16 residues. Trimming removed 0 bases from V and 1 base from J; junction bases left unmatched: 3. Germline CDR1 reads MNHEY; CDR2 reads SVGAGI.

The rearrangement joins TRBV5-1 to TRBJ1-1, with 8 bases lining up with TRBD1. Trimming at V came to 4 bases and at J to 6 bases, leaving 8 bases not matched to a gene. The CDR3 spans 14 residues. Looked up from germline, CDR1 is SGHRS and CDR2 is YFSETQ. In DNA form, the CDR3 reads TGCGCCAGCAGCCCGGACAGGGCAGGCGCTGAAGCTTTCTTT. Protein product: CASSPDRAGAEAFF.

J is TRBJ1-2 and V is TRBV6-5; 7 bases agree with TRBD1. Trimming cost V 6 bases and J 8 bases; bases outside gene matches: 9. Germline V lookup: CDR1 MNHEY, CDR2 SVGAGI. The CDR3 contains 13 residues. CDR3 in DNA: TGTGCCAGCAGCCAGGGGGAATGGGAAGGCTACACCTTC. Residues: CASSQGEWEGYTF.

The V gene is TRBV6-5, the J gene TRBJ1-1; 7 bases are a match to TRBD1. The ends lost 8 bases at V and 3 bases at J; junction bases unmatched: 6. This CDR3 contains 13 residues. Germline-derived CDR1 and CDR2 are MNHEY and SVGAGI. The CDR3 DNA reads as TGTGCCAGCTATACTCAGGGGGACACTGAAGCTTTCTTT. It encodes CASYTQGDTEAFF.